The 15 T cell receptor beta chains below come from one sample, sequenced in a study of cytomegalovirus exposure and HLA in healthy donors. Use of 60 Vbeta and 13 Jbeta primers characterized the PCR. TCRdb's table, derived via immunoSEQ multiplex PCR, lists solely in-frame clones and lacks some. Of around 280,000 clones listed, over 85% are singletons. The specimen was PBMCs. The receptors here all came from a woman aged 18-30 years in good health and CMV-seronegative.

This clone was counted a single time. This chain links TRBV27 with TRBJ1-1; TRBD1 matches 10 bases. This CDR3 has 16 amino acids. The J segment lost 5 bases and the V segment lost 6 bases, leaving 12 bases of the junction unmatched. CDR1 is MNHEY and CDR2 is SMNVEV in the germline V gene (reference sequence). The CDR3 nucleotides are TGTGCCAGCAGGGACCGGACAGGGGGAGCCGGAACTGAAGCTTTCTTT. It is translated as CASRDRTGGAGTEAFF.

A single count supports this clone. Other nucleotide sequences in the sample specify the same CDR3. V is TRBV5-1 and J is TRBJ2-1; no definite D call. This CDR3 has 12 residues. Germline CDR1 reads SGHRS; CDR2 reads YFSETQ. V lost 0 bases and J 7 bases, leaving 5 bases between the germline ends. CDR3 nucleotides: TGCGCCAGCAGCTTGGGAGTTAATGAGCAGTTCTTC. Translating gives CASSLGVNEQFF.

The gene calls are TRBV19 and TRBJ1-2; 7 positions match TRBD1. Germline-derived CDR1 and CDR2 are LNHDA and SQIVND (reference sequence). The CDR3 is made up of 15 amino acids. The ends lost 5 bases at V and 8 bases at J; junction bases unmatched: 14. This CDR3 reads CASSPFIQGRGGYTF. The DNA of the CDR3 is TGTGCCAGTAGTCCGTTTATACAGGGGCGCGGGGGCTACACCTTC.

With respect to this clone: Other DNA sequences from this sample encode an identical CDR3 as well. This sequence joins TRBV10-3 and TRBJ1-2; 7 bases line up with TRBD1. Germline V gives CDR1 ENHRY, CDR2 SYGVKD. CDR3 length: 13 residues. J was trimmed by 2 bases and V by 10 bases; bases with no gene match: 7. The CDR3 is CATGDRENYGYTF. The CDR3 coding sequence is TGTGCCACCGGAGACAGGGAGAACTATGGCTACACCTTC.

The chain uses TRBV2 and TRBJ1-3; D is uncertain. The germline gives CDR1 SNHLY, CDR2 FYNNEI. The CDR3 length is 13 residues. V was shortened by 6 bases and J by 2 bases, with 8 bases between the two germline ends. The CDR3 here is CASSEGPGNTIYF. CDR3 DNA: TGTGCCAGCAGCGAGGGTCCTGGAAACACCATATATTTT.

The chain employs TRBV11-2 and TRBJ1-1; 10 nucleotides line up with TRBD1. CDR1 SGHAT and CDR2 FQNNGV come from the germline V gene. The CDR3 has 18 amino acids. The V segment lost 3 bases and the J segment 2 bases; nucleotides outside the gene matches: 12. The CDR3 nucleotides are TGTGCCAGCAGCTTTAGCCGAGCCGGGACAGGGGTAAACACTGAAGCTTTCTTT. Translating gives CASSFSRAGTGVNTEAFF.

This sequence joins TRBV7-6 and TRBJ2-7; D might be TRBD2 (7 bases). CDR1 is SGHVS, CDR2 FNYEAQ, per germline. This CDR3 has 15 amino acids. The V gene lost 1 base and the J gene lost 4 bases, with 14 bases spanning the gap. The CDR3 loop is CASSLEGGGRYEQYF. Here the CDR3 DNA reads TGTGCCAGCAGCTTAGAGGGGGGAGGGAGATACGAGCAGTACTTC.

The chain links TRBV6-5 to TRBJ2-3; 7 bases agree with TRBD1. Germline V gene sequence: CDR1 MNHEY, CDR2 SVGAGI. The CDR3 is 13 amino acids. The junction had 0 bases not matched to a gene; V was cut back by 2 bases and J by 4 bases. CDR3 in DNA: TGTGCCAGCAGTTACCAGGGGGCAGATACGCAGTATTTT. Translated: CASSYQGADTQYF.

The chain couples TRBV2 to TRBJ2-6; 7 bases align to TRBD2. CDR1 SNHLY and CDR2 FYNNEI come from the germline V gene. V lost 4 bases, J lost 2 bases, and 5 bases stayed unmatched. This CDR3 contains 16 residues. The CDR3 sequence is CASSVGRDAGANVLTF. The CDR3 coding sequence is TGTGCCAGCAGTGTGGGGAGGGACGCTGGGGCCAACGTCCTGACTTTC.

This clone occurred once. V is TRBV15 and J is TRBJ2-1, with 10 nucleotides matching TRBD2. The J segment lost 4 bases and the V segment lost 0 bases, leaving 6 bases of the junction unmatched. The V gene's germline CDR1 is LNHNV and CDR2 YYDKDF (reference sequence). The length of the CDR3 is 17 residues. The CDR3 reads CATSRDWGLASYNEQFF. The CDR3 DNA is TGTGCCACCAGCAGAGATTGGGGACTAGCGAGTTACAATGAGCAGTTCTTC.

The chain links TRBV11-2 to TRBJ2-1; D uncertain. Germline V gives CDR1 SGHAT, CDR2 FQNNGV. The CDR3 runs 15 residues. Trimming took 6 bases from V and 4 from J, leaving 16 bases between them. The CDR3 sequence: CASSKWAERYNEQFF. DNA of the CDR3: TGTGCCAGCAGTAAATGGGCAGAGAGATACAATGAGCAGTTCTTC.

The CDR3 here is CASSFRDRGGETQYF. CDR3 in DNA: TGTGCCAGCAGCTTTCGGGACAGGGGAGGAGAGACCCAGTACTTC. The J gene is TRBJ2-5, the V gene TRBV7-8, with 10 bases identical to TRBD1. The CDR3 spans 15 residues. Unmatched junction bases numbered 5, after V lost 3 bases and J lost 4 bases. The germline V gene has CDR1 SGHVS and CDR2 FQNEAQ.

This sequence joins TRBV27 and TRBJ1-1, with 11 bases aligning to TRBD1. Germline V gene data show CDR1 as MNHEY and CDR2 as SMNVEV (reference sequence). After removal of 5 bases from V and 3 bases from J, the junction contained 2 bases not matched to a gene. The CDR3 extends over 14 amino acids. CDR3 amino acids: CASSAGQGDTEAFF. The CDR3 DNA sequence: TGTGCCAGCAGTGCGGGACAGGGGGACACTGAAGCTTTCTTT.

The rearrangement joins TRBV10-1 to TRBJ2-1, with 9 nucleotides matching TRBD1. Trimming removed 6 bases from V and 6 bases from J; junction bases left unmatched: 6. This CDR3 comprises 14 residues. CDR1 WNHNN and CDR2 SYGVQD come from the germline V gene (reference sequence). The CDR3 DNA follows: TGCGCCAGCAGCCGGGACAGGGTTACCAATGAGCAGTTCTTC. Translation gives CASSRDRVTNEQFF.

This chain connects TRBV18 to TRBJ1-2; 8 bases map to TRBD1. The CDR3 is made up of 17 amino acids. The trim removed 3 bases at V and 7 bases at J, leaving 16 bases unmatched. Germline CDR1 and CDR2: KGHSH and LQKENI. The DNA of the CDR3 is TGTGCCAGCTCACCTTCGAGTCAGACAGGGGTAATTGGTGGCTACACCTTC. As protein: CASSPSSQTGVIGGYTF.